Listed below are T cell receptor beta chains from one sample, sequenced in a study of CD8+CD57+ T cells in acquired aplastic anemia. TCRdb independently ran MiXCR on the reads; one entry per CDR3 protein. Among some 220,000 distinct CDR3 sequences, around 32% were seen once, and the ten largest hold roughly 1.1%. The sequenced sample was sorted CD4+, CD8+, or CD8+CD57+ T cells (not recorded which) from PBMCs. The receptor set was obtained from a human donor in good health, serving as a control. The CDR3 runs from the conserved cysteine through the conserved F or W. Each record gives: J gene, D gene, V gene, clone size, CDR3 DNA, CDR3 protein. D genes are given only for firm matches. Clone size appears in some rows only: once, few, many, or a class for an expanded clone.

j_call: TRBJ1-4; d_call: TRBD1; v_call: TRBV25-1; clone_size: many; cdr3_nt: TGTGCCAGCAGTGACCCCCGACAGGGAGGGAATGAAAAACTGTTTTTT; cdr3_aa: CASSDPRQGGNEKLFF
j_call: TRBJ2-2; d_call: .; v_call: TRBV24-1; clone_size: .; cdr3_nt: TGTGCCACCAGTGGAAGTTCAGGTACCGGGGAGCTGTTTTTT; cdr3_aa: CATSGSSGTGELFF
j_call: TRBJ2-7; d_call: TRBD2; v_call: TRBV20-1; clone_size: many; cdr3_nt: TGCAGTGCTAGAAAAGCGGGACTAGCGGGAGCCTACGAGCAGTACTTC; cdr3_aa: CSARKAGLAGAYEQYF
j_call: TRBJ1-5; d_call: .; v_call: TRBV20-1; clone_size: many; cdr3_nt: TGCAGTGCGCGCGGGGGGCATAGCAATCAGCCCCAGCATTTT; cdr3_aa: CSARGGHSNQPQHF
j_call: TRBJ1-1; d_call: .; v_call: TRBV10-3; clone_size: many; cdr3_nt: TGTGCCATCAGTGTAACCGGGATAGAAGCTTTCTTT; cdr3_aa: CAISVTGIEAFF
j_call: TRBJ1-2; d_call: TRBD1; v_call: TRBV9; clone_size: many; cdr3_nt: TGTGCCAGCAGCGACCGGGACAGCCAACTCTATGGCTACACCTTC; cdr3_aa: CASSDRDSQLYGYTF
j_call: TRBJ1-1; d_call: TRBD1; v_call: TRBV7-3; clone_size: many; cdr3_nt: TGTGCCAGCAGCAGTCAGGGGGACACTGAAGCTTTCTTT; cdr3_aa: CASSSQGDTEAFF
j_call: TRBJ2-1; d_call: .; v_call: TRBV24-1; clone_size: many; cdr3_nt: TGTGCCACCAGTGGGGGGGTTGGGTACAATGAGCAGTTCTTC; cdr3_aa: CATSGGVGYNEQFF
j_call: TRBJ1-1; d_call: TRBD1; v_call: TRBV11-2; clone_size: few; cdr3_nt: TGTGCCAGCAGCCACTCCCGGGACAGGGGCCCAGGCACTGAAGCTTTCTTT; cdr3_aa: CASSHSRDRGPGTEAFF
j_call: TRBJ1-4; d_call: .; v_call: TRBV2; clone_size: many; cdr3_nt: TGTGCACCCTTTAAAGTGGGACCGCTGAATGAAAAACTGTTTTTT; cdr3_aa: CAPFKVGPLNEKLFF
j_call: TRBJ2-2; d_call: TRBD2; v_call: TRBV20-1; clone_size: few; cdr3_nt: TGCAGTGCTACATTAGCGGGAGACACCGGGGAGCTGTTTTTT; cdr3_aa: CSATLAGDTGELFF
j_call: TRBJ1-6; d_call: .; v_call: TRBV7-6; clone_size: .; cdr3_nt: TGTGCCAGCAGCCTCCGGACCGAGTACACTAATTCACCCCTCCACTTT; cdr3_aa: CASSLRTEYTNSPLHF
j_call: TRBJ2-3; d_call: TRBD2; v_call: TRBV7-8; clone_size: many; cdr3_nt: TGTGCCAGCAGCCCGAAGACTAGCGGATACACAGATACGCAGTATTTT; cdr3_aa: CASSPKTSGYTDTQYF
j_call: TRBJ2-3; d_call: .; v_call: TRBV15; clone_size: .; cdr3_nt: TGTGCCACCAGCGGAGGGACAGTAGGCTACAATGAGCAGTATTTT; cdr3_aa: CATSGGTVGYNEQYF
j_call: TRBJ2-3; d_call: .; v_call: TRBV4-1; clone_size: few; cdr3_nt: TGCGCCAGCTGCCGAGGGCCGTTTAGCACAGATACGCAGTATTTT; cdr3_aa: CASCRGPFSTDTQYF
j_call: TRBJ2-1; d_call: .; v_call: TRBV10-1; clone_size: many; cdr3_nt: TGCGCCAGCAGTAAACGGGAGAGCTCCTACAATGAGCAGTTCTTC; cdr3_aa: CASSKRESSYNEQFF
j_call: TRBJ2-5; d_call: .; v_call: TRBV20-1; clone_size: many; cdr3_nt: TGCAGTGCTAGAGTAGGGGTACAAGAGACCCAGTACTTC; cdr3_aa: CSARVGVQETQYF